Below, 6 T cell receptor beta chains from the same sample are listed, as sequenced in a study of vaccination and CD4 T cells after COVID-19. Each CDR3 protein is one row after TCRdb ran MiXCR on the PCR reads. The sample consists of some 25,000 distinct CDR3 sequences, over 40% of them appearing once. The specimen was CD4+ T cells from blood, collected before SARS-CoV-2 vaccination. These receptor sequences come from a human donor who had recovered from COVID-19.

The rearrangement links TRBV18 to TRBJ2-7; D is ambiguous. CDR3 length: 14 residues. V gave up 5 bases and J gave up 6 bases, with 17 bases separating them. Germline V lookup: CDR1 KGHSH, CDR2 LQKENI. The CDR3 sequence is CASSTMANVGEQYF. The CDR3 nucleotides are TGTGCCAGCTCAACGATGGCCAACGTGGGCGAGCAGTACTTC.

The chain links TRBV7-8 to TRBJ2-5; TRBD2 is a possible D gene (6 bases). The CDR3 contains 14 residues. Germline assignment: CDR1 SGHVS and CDR2 FQNEAQ. Trimming removed 3 bases at V and 4 bases at J, with 12 bases between. The chain's CDR3 is CASSFGGPVETQYF. CDR3 in DNA: TGTGCCAGCAGCTTCGGAGGGCCTGTAGAGACCCAGTACTTC.

The table lists this clonotype with a count of one. The rearrangement links TRBV6-2 or TRBV6-3 to TRBJ2-1; D remains unclear. V was clipped by 8 bases and J by 3 bases, with 5 bases between them. Germline V gene sequence: CDR1 MNHEY, CDR2 SVGEGT. The CDR3 runs 11 residues. CDR3 sequence (DNA): TGTGCCAGCCGCGGCTACAATGAGCAGTTCTTC. Translation gives CASRGYNEQFF.

For the CDR3, the DNA is TGTGCCACTTCGCGGACTAGCGGGACCTACGAGCAGTACTTC. Residues: CATSRTSGTYEQYF. J is TRBJ2-7 and V is TRBV7-2, with 12 bases aligning to TRBD2. The length of the CDR3 is 14 residues. Germline V lookup: CDR1 SGHTA, CDR2 FQGNSA. With V trimmed by 10 bases and J by 2 bases, 6 bases remained unmatched.

This clonotype was seen a handful of times. The rearrangement links TRBV24-1 to TRBJ2-5; a possible D gene is TRBD1 (5 bases). The CDR3 is 13 amino acids. Trimming took off 5 bases at V and 0 bases at J, with 6 bases between the two ends. Germline CDR1 is KGHDR and CDR2 is SFDVKD. The CDR3 sequence is CATSGQYQETQYF. The CDR3 coding sequence is TGTGCCACCAGTGGACAGTACCAAGAGACCCAGTACTTC.

The V and J genes are TRBV15 and TRBJ2-7; 7 bases fit TRBD1. The trim removed 3 bases at V and 2 bases at J, leaving 7 bases unmatched. There are 15 residues in the CDR3. The V gene's germline CDR1 is LNHNV and CDR2 YYDKDF (reference sequence). The CDR3 coding sequence is TGTGCCACCAGCAGGGAAAGGACAGGAGCCTACGAGCAGTACTTC. Its translation is CATSRERTGAYEQYF.